This T cell receptor (beta chain) appears in the sequencing data of a study of human T cells and chemical hapten exposure (dated by TCRdb to the early 2020s). With respect to the entire study: Libraries were combined into a pool for sequencing, and differences in TCR yield between samples came mainly from small differences in library volumes within the pool. The study tracked peripheral blood TCR repertoire changes in vivo during primary and secondary sensitization to the hapten diphenylcyclopropenone (DPC) in alopecia patients. Both TCR alpha and TCR beta chains were sequenced from each blood RNA sample. The study at large found these results: DPC sensitization did not change the number of TCRs with a frequency above 1 in 1000, and there was no evidence of changes in global repertoire structure. After repeated subsampling, the strength of the expansion versus patch-test correlation and the threshold at which it became significant changed.

Points on this clonotype: Which antigen it targets is not known. No per-base quality is available; no much larger clone lies one base away.

Libraries were constructed by 5' RACE. The reads were generated on an Illumina MiSeq. During library preparation, unique molecular identifiers were attached to individual cDNA molecules so that TCRs could be counted quantitatively and reproducibly. In the original analysis: The median number of TCRs per sample was over 95,000, ranging from about 20,000 to 700,000. V, J and CDR3 annotation of the TCR reads was carried out using the Decombinator software suite. To make PS versus PT1 abundance plots, every sample was subsampled to the same number of TCRs (28,000). TCRs were defined as expanded if absent before sensitization and observed at least eight times at the 2-week time point. TCRdb cleaned the public reads at Q25 with fastp, built clones with MiXCR and kept in-frame beta chains. When rows share a CDR3 protein, they turn into one entry using the most common DNA and genes. The V and J calls were determined by TCRdb, not by the authors. For this sample there are about 80,000 distinct CDR3 sequences; approximately 15% appear just once. 6.8% of the sample is taken by the ten largest.

The CDR3 starts with the cysteine, ends with the phenylalanine, and has 12 residues. Left in the record is the CDR3 DNA by itself, 36 bases read in frame from the first base. CDR1 is given as DFQATT and CDR2 as SNEGSKA, both from the germline V gene (reference sequence). The junction shows trimming of 5 bases on V and 1 base on J, plus 3 bases between the germline ends. Unfractionated whole blood was collected in Tempus Blood RNA tubes, and total RNA was extracted from that blood. Five healthy volunteers served as TCR sequencing controls and were bled at day 0, 2 weeks and 6 weeks. The origin of this receptor is a female donor in good health. The chain links TRBV20-1 with TRBJ2-6; too little of a D gene remains to name it. The CDR3 has the sequence CSAGSGANVLTF. The sequenced DNA: TGCAGTGCTGGTTCTGGGGCCAACGTCCTGACTTTC.